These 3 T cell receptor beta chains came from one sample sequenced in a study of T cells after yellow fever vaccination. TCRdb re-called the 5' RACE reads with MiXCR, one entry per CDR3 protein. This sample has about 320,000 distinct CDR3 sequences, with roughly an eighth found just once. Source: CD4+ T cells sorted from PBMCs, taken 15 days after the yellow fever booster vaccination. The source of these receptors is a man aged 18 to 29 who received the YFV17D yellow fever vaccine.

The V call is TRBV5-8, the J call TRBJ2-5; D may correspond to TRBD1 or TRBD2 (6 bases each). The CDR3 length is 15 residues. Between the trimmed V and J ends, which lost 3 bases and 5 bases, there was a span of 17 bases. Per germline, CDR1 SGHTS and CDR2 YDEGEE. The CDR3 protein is CASSSDRRVAETQYF. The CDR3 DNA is TGTGCCAGCAGCTCCGACAGGAGGGTCGCCGAGACCCAGTACTTC.

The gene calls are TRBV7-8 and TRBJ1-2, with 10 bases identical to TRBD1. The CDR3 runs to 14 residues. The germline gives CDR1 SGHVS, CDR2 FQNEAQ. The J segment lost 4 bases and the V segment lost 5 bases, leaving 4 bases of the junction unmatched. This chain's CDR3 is CASSIRQGAYGYTF. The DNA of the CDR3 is TGTGCCAGCAGCATCAGACAGGGGGCCTATGGCTACACCTTC.

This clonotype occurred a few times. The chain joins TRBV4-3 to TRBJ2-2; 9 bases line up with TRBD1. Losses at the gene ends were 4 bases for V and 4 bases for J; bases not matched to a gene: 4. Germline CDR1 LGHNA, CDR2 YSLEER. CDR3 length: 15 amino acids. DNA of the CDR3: TGCGCCAGCAGCCTCGTGACAGGGGGCACCGGGGAGCTGTTTTTT. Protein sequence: CASSLVTGGTGELFF.